The entry below describes one TCR beta chain. Its specific antigen is unknown. From its cysteine to its phenylalanine, the CDR3 spans 14 amino acids. The record lacks a DNA sequence. This specimen comes from a study of CXCR3-negative and CXCR3-positive naive CD8 T cells (dated by TCRdb to the late 2010s). With regard to the full study: In total, approximately 150 million TRB reads were obtained, corresponding to roughly 1.5 +/- 0.3 million reads per library. Diversity and physicochemical repertoire analyses covered some eleven donors pooled from two independent experiments. TRBV-TRBJ cluster analysis included naive subsets from about 5 donors and memory cells from 3 donors.

Each CD8+ T cell subset was flow-sorted in triplicate, with about 320,000 cells per subset placed directly into RLT lysis buffer. Using standard density gradient centrifugation, peripheral blood mononuclear cells were isolated from buffy coats. Total RNA was extracted from sorted cells using an RNeasy Mini Kit. The instrument given in TCRdb is NextSeq 550. The Human TCR Profiling Kit (MiLaboratory) was used to make UMI-labeled 5' RACE TRB cDNA libraries. The full amount of extracted RNA was used for cDNA synthesis, and the full amount of resulting cDNA was used for PCR amplification. The libraries were made side by side, with each library going through the same number of PCR cycles. As for how the authors treated the data: About 50,000 +/- 10,000 unique UMI-labeled TRB cDNA molecules per library were extracted with MIGEC and MiXCR, with at least two reads per UMI required. Each library averaged about 37,000 +/- 9,700 functional in-frame TRB CDR3 nucleotide clonotypes without stop codons. After each sample was downsampled to 5000 UMI-labeled TRB molecules, VDJtools was used to calculate diversity metrics such as normalized Shannon-Wiener and Chao1. VDJtools was used to calculate clonotype-size-weighted physicochemical properties of the central five CDR3 residues, namely interaction energy, strength, volume and Kidera factor 4. Reprocessed by TCRdb, the reads give a single entry per CDR3 protein sequence, without DNA. These V and J calls are TCRdb output, not the study's own analysis. For this sample, the table gives 56,000 or so distinct CDR3 sequences. Jointly, the top ten make up 20% to 25% of the sample.

The paper as a whole reports these results and caveats: CXCR3 expression partially decreased after cryopreservation, so most assays used freshly isolated PBMCs. Because surface CD5, which has been linked to self-reactivity in mice, was comparable between naive subsets, TCR interaction strength was also inferred from TRB CDR3 physicochemical properties. Both naive subsets had comparably high repertoire diversity, while memory CD8+ T cells had much lower repertoire diversity. TRBV-TRBJ usage was similar between naive CXCR3-negative and CXCR3-positive cells from the same donor, while memory cells showed distinct patterns.

The clonotype originates from a human donor in good health. Some clones in this sample may be carry-over from other donors' samples. Sequencing was done on a sample of memory CD8+ T cells from blood. The cell subset or site label here, explained by the study, means: conventional CD8+ memory T cells (TMEM), sorted as controls. The V and J genes are TRBV12-3 or TRBV12-4 and TRBJ1-1; the D gene TCRdb calls, TRBD1, cannot be checked with no DNA. The CDR3 corresponds to CASSFTGENTEAFF.